This paragraph covers one T cell receptor beta chain sequence. Its antigen is unknown. As for time point: week 11, during vaccination. All doses held 300 ug of mutant IDH1 20-mer peptide, with topical imiquimod. Assay used: immunoSEQ multiplex PCR; TCRdb lists only in-frame clones, some missing. The sample lists some 52,000 clones; over 75% were seen once. The sample is drawn from a study of a mutant IDH1 vaccine in newly diagnosed glioma. Study overall: Treated patients comprised approximately 60% males and approximately 38% females, mean age about 44 years. Whole-study findings and limits: Vaccine-induced immune responses occurred in over 80% of patients.

The sequence was obtained from a man aged 45-60 years with glioma. The sample consisted of PBMCs, taken from a glioma patient whose treatment included an IDH1 peptide vaccine.

The CDR3, as DNA: TGTGCCAGCAGTTACTTATTCGGGGTAGTCGAGCAGTTCTTC. It encodes CASSYLFGVVEQFF. This sequence joins TRBV6-6 and TRBJ2-1, with a possible D match to TRBD2 (5 bases). Trimming removed 1 base from V and 10 bases from J, with 14 bases in between. Germline CDR1 and CDR2: MNHNY and SVGAGI (reference sequence). The CDR3 contains 14 residues.